Listed here are 12 T cell receptor beta chains from one sample, sequenced in a study of Ad26.COV2.S vaccination and SARS-CoV-2 variants. Regarding treatment: approximately 18 received Ad26.COV2.S at low or high dose, single or two shots; 5 received placebo; per-sample allocation not given. Sampling was performed 63 days after the first vaccine or placebo injection. Profiled with immunoSEQ multiplex PCR; TCRdb holds only in-frame clones, not every one. Of around 300,000 clones in the sample, 90% are singletons; the top ten hold about 5%. The sample in question was peripheral blood, obtained in a trial of Ad26.COV2.S vaccine versus placebo. The origin of the receptors is a person aged 18-65 years who received the Ad26.COV2.S COVID-19 vaccine or a placebo.

This clone was recorded once. This rearrangement joins TRBV10-3 to TRBJ2-1, with D possibly being TRBD2 (6 bases). Between the trimmed V and J ends, which lost 4 bases and 3 bases, there was a span of 13 bases. The CDR3 is 15 amino acids. Germline assignment: CDR1 ENHRY and CDR2 SYGVKD. CDR3: CAISGGDGSYNEQFF. CDR3 bases: TGTGCCATCAGTGGGGGGGACGGAAGCTACAATGAGCAGTTCTTC.

The rearrangement uses TRBV19 and TRBJ1-3; D possibly corresponds to TRBD1 (6 bases). Trimming stripped 11 bases from V and 0 bases from J, with 29 bases between. Germline CDR1 is LNHDA and CDR2 is SQIVND (reference sequence). The CDR3 is made up of 19 amino acids. In nucleotides, the CDR3 is TGTGCCCCAAAACTCTCCGGGGGCCCCGGCCCCTTCTCTGGAAACACCATATATTTT. The encoded protein is CAPKLSGGPGPFSGNTIYF.

This clone was recorded only once. The DNA of the CDR3 is TGTGCCAGCAGCAGAGGACAGGGGGCTTTCTTAACTAACTATGGCTACACCTTC. Translating it yields CASSRGQGAFLTNYGYTF. The V and J genes are TRBV7-9 and TRBJ1-2; 11 bases are a match to TRBD1. The CDR3 sequence is 18 residues long. With V trimmed by 5 bases and J by 0 bases, 11 bases remained unmatched. The germline V gene encodes CDR1 SEHNR and CDR2 FQNEAQ (reference sequence).

The rearrangement uses TRBV4-1 and TRBJ2-1; D unresolved. Germline lookup yields CDR1 MGHRA and CDR2 YSYEKL. The CDR3 is made up of 20 amino acids. Trimming took off 1 base at V and 0 bases at J, with 22 bases between the two ends. The CDR3 coding sequence is TGCGCCAGCAGCCAAGTCCCGCGTGGTTTCGGATCGAGCTCCTACAATGAGCAGTTCTTC. Translating it yields CASSQVPRGFGSSSYNEQFF.

This clone was picked up one time. The same CDR3 arises from other DNA sequences in this sample as well. The CDR3 spells CATSRDWGKLNDGYTF. Written as DNA, the CDR3 is TGTGCCACCAGCAGAGATTGGGGCAAGCTAAACGATGGCTACACCTTC. V is TRBV15 and J is TRBJ1-2; D is perhaps TRBD1 (5 bases). The V gene lost 0 bases and the J gene lost 6 bases, with 17 bases spanning the gap. CDR3 size: 16 residues. The V gene's germline CDR1 is LNHNV and CDR2 YYDKDF (reference sequence).

The J gene is TRBJ2-1, the V gene TRBV18, with D possibly TRBD1 on 5 matching bases. Trimming shortened V by 7 bases and J by 5 bases, and 12 bases separated the two germline ends. CDR1 KGHSH and CDR2 LQKENI come from the germline V gene. CDR3 size: 13 residues. CDR3 in amino acids: CASLMTVNNEQFF. The CDR3 DNA reads TGTGCCAGCTTAATGACAGTAAACAATGAGCAGTTCTTC.

V is TRBV10-2 and J is TRBJ2-2; TRBD1 matches 9 bases. This CDR3 has 15 residues. CDR1 is WSHSY and CDR2 is SAAADI in the germline V gene. J lost 5 bases, V lost 4 bases, and 5 bases had no gene match. The CDR3, as DNA: TGCGCCAGCAGTGGGGGACAGGGTCGGACCGGGGAGCTGTTTTTT. This sequence encodes CASSGGQGRTGELFF.

The V gene is TRBV19, the J gene TRBJ2-1, with 13 bases fitting TRBD2. The CDR3 loop spans 19 amino acids. V gave up 4 bases and J gave up 6 bases; unmatched junction bases: 15. In germline, CDR1 is LNHDA, CDR2 SQIVND (reference sequence). The CDR3 spells CASSTKMRTSGSGGNEQFF. CDR3 coding DNA: TGTGCCAGTAGTACGAAGATGAGGACTAGCGGGAGTGGGGGCAATGAGCAGTTCTTC.

V gene TRBV10-3 combines with J gene TRBJ1-1; D is uncertain. The germline V gene encodes CDR1 ENHRY and CDR2 SYGVKD. Trimming removed 7 bases at V and 1 base at J, with 10 bases between. This CDR3 contains 13 residues. The CDR3 reads CAIKPAPNTEAFF. The DNA for the CDR3 is TGTGCCATCAAACCGGCCCCGAACACTGAAGCTTTCTTT.

V usage is TRBV2 and J usage is TRBJ2-2; 8 bases agree with TRBD2. Per the germline V gene, CDR1 is SNHLY and CDR2 is FYNNEI. The CDR3 has 16 amino acids. Here the CDR3 reads CAISRGSGGHTGELFF. CDR3 DNA sequence: TGTGCGATCAGCAGAGGCTCGGGAGGGCACACCGGGGAGCTGTTTTTT.

The rearrangement joins TRBV7-2 to TRBJ2-5, with 7 bases fitting TRBD1. The CDR3 has 16 residues. CDR1 is SGHTA and CDR2 is FQGNSA in the germline V gene. V shed 5 bases, J shed 1 base, and the junction held 10 bases outside the gene matches. The CDR3 nucleotides are TGTGCCAGCAGCCCGCAGGGACAGATCTTCCAAGAGACCCAGTACTTC. Protein product: CASSPQGQIFQETQYF.

This chain connects TRBV7-2 to TRBJ1-2; 7 bases are a match to TRBD1. CDR3 length equals 14 residues. V dropped 3 bases and J dropped 8; count of bases not matched to a gene: 9. Germline-derived CDR1 and CDR2 are SGHTA and FQGNSA. The CDR3 nucleotides are TGTGCCAGCAGCTTGGGAGACAGGGTATGGGGCTACACCTTC. It yields the protein CASSLGDRVWGYTF.